A selection of T cell receptor beta chains follows, all from one sample in a study of blood T cell repertoires in COVID-19. Repertoires were generated with immunoSEQ multiplex PCR, while TCRdb's copy carries only in-frame clones and drops some. The table records about 210,000 clones, 85% of them present only once. The source material was peripheral blood. Receptor source: a woman in her seventies with COVID-19, enrolled during active disease. Both conserved end residues are part of each CDR3. The D gene is left open where the match is weak. Clone sizes are given selectively: once, few, many, or a class where the clone is expanded.

cdr3_length j_call clone_size v_call d_call cdr3_aa cdr3_nt
15 TRBJ1-2 few TRBV7-3 TRBD1 CASSLRGDRNYGYTF TGTGCCAGCAGCTTAAGAGGGGACAGGAACTATGGCTACACCTTC
15 TRBJ1-1 NA TRBV19 NA CASSIDPGYPGEAFF TGTGCCAGTAGTATAGACCCGGGATATCCTGGTGAAGCTTTCTTT
15 TRBJ2-2 NA TRBV28 NA CASSLGRVNTGELFF TGTGCCAGCAGTTTAGGTCGGGTGAACACCGGGGAGCTGTTTTTT
14 TRBJ1-1 once TRBV24-1 NA CATRPGHQNTEAFF TGTGCCACCAGGCCGGGACACCAGAACACTGAAGCTTTCTTT
12 TRBJ1-1 once TRBV28 TRBD1 CASSSWDSEAFF TGTGCCAGCAGTTCCTGGGACAGTGAAGCTTTCTTT
14 TRBJ1-5 NA TRBV30 NA CAWSVQGKSQPQHF TGTGCCTGGAGTGTCCAGGGAAAGAGTCAGCCCCAGCATTTT
14 TRBJ1-6 NA TRBV7-2 TRBD1 CASSSTGLNSPLHF TGTGCCAGCAGCTCGACAGGGTTGAATTCACCCCTCCACTTT
13 TRBJ1-3 NA TRBV19 NA CATGGASGNTIYF TGTGCCACTGGGGGGGCCTCTGGAAACACCATATATTTT
17 TRBJ2-1 NA TRBV5-1 TRBD2 CASREPRAGGFYNEQFF TGCGCCAGCAGGGAACCCCGAGCGGGGGGGTTCTACAATGAGCAGTTCTTC
16 TRBJ1-6 NA TRBV5-4 NA CASSLAQGFYNSPLHF TGTGCCAGCAGCTTGGCCCAGGGGTTCTATAATTCACCCCTCCACTTT
14 TRBJ1-1 NA TRBV6-5 NA CASSPRQMNTEAFF TGTGCCAGCAGTCCCCGACAGATGAACACTGAAGCTTTCTTT
15 TRBJ1-5 NA TRBV11-2 TRBD1 CASSTWTGSNQPQHF TGTGCCAGCAGCACCTGGACAGGGAGCAATCAGCCCCAGCATTTT
15 TRBJ2-3 NA TRBV5-1 TRBD2 CASTQVEREPDTQYF TGCGCCAGCACGCAGGTCGAGCGGGAGCCAGATACGCAGTATTTT
13 TRBJ1-3 NA TRBV19 NA CASSIVQGNTIYF TGTGCCAGTAGTATAGTACAGGGAAACACCATATATTTT
16 TRBJ1-6 NA TRBV19 TRBD1 CASSMGTGMYNSPLHF TGTGCCAGTAGTATGGGGACAGGGATGTATAATTCACCCCTCCACTTT
14 TRBJ2-5 once TRBV19 TRBD1 CASRTTGGGETQYF TGTGCCAGTAGGACGACAGGGGGCGGCGAGACCCAGTACTTC
14 TRBJ1-2 NA TRBV9 TRBD1 CASSVGQVNYGYTF TGTGCCAGCAGCGTTGGACAGGTTAACTATGGCTACACCTTC
12 TRBJ1-3 once TRBV6-5 NA CASRESGNTIYF TGTGCCAGCAGGGAGTCTGGAAACACCATATATTTT
15 TRBJ1-1 NA TRBV7-2 NA CASSLSREGIGEAFF TGTGCCAGCAGCTTAAGCAGGGAAGGGATTGGTGAAGCTTTCTTT
15 TRBJ1-2 NA TRBV3-1/TRBV3-2 NA CASSPTRQPNYGYTF TGTGCCAGCAGCCCCACTCGACAGCCTAACTATGGCTACACCTTC
15 TRBJ1-5 NA TRBV2 TRBD1 CASSGTGPSNQPQHF TGTGCCAGCAGTGGGACAGGGCCTAGCAATCAGCCCCAGCATTTT